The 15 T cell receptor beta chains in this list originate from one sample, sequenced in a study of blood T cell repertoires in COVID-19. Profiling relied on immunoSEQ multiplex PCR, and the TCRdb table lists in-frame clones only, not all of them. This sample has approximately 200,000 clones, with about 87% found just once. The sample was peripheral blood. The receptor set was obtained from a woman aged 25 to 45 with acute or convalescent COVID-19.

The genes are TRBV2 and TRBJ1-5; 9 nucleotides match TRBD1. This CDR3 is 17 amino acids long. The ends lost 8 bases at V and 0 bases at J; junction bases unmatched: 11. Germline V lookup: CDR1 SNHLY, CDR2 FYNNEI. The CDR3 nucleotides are TGTGCCAGCGGGACAGGGAACGGAGGGTATAGCAATCAGCCCCAGCATTTT. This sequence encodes CASGTGNGGYSNQPQHF.

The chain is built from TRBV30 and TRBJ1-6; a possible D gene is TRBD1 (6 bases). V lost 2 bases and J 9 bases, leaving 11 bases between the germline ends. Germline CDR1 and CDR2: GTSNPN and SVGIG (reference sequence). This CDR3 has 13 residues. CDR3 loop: CAWSRGAGSPLHF. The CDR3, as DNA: TGTGCCTGGAGTCGGGGGGCCGGTTCACCCCTCCACTTT.

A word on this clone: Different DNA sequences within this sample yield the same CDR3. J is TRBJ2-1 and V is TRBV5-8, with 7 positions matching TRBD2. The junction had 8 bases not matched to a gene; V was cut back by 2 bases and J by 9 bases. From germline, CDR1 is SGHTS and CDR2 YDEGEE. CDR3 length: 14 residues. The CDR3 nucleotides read TGTGCCAGCAGCTTTGGGGGGGGTGGGCGTGAGCAGTTCTTC. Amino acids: CASSFGGGGREQFF.

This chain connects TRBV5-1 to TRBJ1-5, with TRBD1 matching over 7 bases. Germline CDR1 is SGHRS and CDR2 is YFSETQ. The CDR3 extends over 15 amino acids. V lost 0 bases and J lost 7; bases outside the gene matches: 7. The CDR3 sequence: CASSLASGGAQPQHF. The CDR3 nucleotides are TGCGCCAGCAGCTTGGCTTCAGGGGGAGCCCAGCCCCAGCATTTT.

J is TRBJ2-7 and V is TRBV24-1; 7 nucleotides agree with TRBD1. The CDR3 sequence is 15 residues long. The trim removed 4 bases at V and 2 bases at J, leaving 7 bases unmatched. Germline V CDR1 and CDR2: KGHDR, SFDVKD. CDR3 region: CATSDAKGTAYEQYF. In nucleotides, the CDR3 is TGTGCCACCAGTGACGCGAAAGGGACAGCCTACGAGCAGTACTTC.

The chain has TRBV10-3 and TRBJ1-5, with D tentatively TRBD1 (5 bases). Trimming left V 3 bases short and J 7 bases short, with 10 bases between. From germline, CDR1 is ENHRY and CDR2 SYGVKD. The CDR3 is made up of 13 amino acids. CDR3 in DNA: TGTGCCATCAGTGACGAGACAGAACAGCCCCAGCATTTT. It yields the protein CAISDETEQPQHF.

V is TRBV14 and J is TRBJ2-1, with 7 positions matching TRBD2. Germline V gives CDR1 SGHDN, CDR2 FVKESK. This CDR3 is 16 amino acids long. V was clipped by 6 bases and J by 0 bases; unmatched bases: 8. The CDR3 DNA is TGTGCCAGCAGTCCCTGGGGCGGGAGCTCCTACAATGAGCAGTTCTTC. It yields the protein CASSPWGGSSYNEQFF.

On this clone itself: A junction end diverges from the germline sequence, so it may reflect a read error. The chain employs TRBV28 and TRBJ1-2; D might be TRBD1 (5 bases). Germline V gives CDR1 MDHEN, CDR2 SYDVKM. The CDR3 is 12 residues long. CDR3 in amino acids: CASSAGPSLYQF. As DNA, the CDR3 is TGTGCCAGCAGTGCGGGGCCGTCTCTTTACCAATTC.

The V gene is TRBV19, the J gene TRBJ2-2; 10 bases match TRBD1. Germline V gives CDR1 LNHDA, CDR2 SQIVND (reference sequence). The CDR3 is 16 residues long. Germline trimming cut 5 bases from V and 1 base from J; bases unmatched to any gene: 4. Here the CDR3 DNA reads TGTGCCAGTAGTCCCCGGACAGGGGGGAACACCGGGGAGCTGTTTTTT. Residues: CASSPRTGGNTGELFF.

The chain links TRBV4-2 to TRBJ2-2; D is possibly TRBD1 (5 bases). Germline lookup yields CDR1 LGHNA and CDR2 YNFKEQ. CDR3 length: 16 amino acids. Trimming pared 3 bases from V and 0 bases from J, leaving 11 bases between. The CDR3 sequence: CASSQPTVANTGELFF. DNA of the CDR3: TGTGCCAGCAGCCAGCCGACAGTCGCGAACACCGGGGAGCTGTTTTTT.

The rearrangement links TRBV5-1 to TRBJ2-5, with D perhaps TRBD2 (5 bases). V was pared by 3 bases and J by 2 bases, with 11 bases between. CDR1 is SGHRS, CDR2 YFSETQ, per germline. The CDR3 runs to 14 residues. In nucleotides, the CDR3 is TGCGCCAGCAGCTCCCCTACTAGTCAAGAGACCCAGTACTTC. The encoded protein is CASSSPTSQETQYF.

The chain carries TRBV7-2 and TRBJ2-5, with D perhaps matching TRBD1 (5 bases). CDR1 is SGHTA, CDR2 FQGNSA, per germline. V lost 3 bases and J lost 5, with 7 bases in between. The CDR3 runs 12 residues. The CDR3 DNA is TGTGCCAGCAGCTTGCAGGGCGAGACCCAGTACTTC. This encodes CASSLQGETQYF.

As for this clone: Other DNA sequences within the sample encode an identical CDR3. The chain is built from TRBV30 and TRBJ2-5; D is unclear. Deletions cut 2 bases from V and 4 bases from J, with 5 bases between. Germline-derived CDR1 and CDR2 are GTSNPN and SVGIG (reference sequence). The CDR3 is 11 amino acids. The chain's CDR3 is CAWSPLETQYF. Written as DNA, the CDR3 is TGTGCCTGGAGTCCCCTAGAGACCCAGTACTTC.

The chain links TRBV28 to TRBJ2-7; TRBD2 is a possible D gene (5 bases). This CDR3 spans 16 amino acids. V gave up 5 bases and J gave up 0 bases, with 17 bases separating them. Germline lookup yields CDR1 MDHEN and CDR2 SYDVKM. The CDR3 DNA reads TGTGCCAGCAGTATCAGCGGAACCCCCCCCTCCTACGAGCAGTACTTC. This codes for CASSISGTPPSYEQYF.

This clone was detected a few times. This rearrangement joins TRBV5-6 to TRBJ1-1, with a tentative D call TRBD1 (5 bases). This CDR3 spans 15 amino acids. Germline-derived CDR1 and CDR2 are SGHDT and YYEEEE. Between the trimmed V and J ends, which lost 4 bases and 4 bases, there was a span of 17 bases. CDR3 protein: CASSTGGDLATEAFF. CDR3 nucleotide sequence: TGTGCCAGCAGCACGGGGGGGGACTTGGCCACTGAAGCTTTCTTT.